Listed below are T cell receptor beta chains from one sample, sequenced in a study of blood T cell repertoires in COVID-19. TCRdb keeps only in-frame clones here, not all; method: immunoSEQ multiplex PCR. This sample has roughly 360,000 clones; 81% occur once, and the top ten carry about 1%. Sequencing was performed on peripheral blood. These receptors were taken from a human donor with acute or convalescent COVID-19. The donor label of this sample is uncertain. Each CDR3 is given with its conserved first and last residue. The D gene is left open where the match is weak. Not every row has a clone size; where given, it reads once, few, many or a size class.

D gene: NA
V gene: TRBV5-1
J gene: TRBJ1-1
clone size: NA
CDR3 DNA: TGCGCCAGCAGGGAGTGGCAGGGAGGGAACACTGAAGCTTTCTTT
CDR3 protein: CASREWQGGNTEAFF

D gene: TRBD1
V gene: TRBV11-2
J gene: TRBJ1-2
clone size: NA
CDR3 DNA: TGTGCCAGCAGCCCAAGGAGACAGGGGGCGTTATCTGGCTACACCTTC
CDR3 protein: CASSPRRQGALSGYTF

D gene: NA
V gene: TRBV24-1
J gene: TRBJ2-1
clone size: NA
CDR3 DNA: TGTGCCACCAGTGATACTCGGCGCAGCGGGTCTTACAATGAGCAGTTCTTC
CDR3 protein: CATSDTRRSGSYNEQFF

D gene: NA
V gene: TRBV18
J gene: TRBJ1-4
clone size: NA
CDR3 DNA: TGTGCCAGCTCGTCCGGACAGTCTAATGAAAAACTGTTTTTT
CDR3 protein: CASSSGQSNEKLFF

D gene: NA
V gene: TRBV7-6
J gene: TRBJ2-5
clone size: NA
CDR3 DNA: TGTGCCAGCGCTCAGGAGACCCAGTACTTC
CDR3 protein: CASAQETQYF

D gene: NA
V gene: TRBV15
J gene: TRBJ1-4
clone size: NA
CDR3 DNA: TGTGCCACCAGCAGAGATGGCCCAGAGTACCCCAGCGTGGCAACTAATGAAAAACTGTTTTTT
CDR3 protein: CATSRDGPEYPSVATNEKLFF

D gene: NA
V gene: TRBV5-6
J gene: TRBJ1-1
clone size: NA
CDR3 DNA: TGTGCCAGCAGCCGATGGACAGTGAACACTGAAGCTTTCTTT
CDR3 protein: CASSRWTVNTEAFF

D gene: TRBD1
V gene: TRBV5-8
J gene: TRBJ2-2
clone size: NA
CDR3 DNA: TGTGCCGGCAGCCGACAGGGCCTAGGTACCGGGGAGCTGTTTTTT
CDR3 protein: CAGSRQGLGTGELFF

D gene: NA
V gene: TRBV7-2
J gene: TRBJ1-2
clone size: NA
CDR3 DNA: TGTGCCAGCAGCTTAGCGGGGGGGGGTCGTGGTTCAGGCTACACCTTC
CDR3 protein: CASSLAGGGRGSGYTF

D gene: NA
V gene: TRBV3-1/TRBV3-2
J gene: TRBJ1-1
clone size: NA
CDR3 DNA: TGTGCCAGCAGCCAAGTGGCAGGGGTTACTGAAGCTTTCTTT
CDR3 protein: CASSQVAGVTEAFF

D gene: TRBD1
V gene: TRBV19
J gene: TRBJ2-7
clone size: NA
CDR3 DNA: TGTGCCAGTAGTATGACAGGGCGGGAGCAGTACTTC
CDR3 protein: CASSMTGREQYF

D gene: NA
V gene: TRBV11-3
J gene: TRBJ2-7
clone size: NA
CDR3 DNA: TGTGCCAGCAGCACTCGAGCGGCTGGCGAGCAGTACTTC
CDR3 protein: CASSTRAAGEQYF

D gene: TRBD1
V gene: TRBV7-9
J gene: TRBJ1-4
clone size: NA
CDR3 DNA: TGTGCCAGCAGCTTACAGGGGGCCTCGAATGAAAAACTGTTTTTT
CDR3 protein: CASSLQGASNEKLFF

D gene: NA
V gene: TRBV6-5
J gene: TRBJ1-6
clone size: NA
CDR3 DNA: TGTGCCAGCAGTTACCTCACCAGGCCCTATTCACCCCTCCACTTT
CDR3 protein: CASSYLTRPYSPLHF

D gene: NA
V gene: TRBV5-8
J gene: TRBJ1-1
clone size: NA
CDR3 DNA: TGTGCCAGCAGCCAGAACACTGAAGCTTTCTTT
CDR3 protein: CASSQNTEAFF

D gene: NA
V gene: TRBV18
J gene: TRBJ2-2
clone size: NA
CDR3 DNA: TGTGCCAGCTCAGAGAACCGAAACACCGGGGAGCTGTTTTTT
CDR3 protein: CASSENRNTGELFF

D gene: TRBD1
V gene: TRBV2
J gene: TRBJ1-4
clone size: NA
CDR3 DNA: TGTGCCAGCAGTCCCGGGACAGTTGAGGGCGAAAAACTGTTTTTT
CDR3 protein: CASSPGTVEGEKLFF

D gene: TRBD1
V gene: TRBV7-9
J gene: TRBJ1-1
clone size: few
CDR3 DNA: TGTGCCAGCAGCAACCGGACAGGGGGAAGGGGGAACACTGAAGCTTTCTTT
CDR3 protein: CASSNRTGGRGNTEAFF

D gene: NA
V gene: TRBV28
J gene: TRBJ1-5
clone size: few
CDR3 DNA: TGTGCCAGCAGTTTACCTTCAGGCAATCAGCCCCAGCATTTT
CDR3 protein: CASSLPSGNQPQHF

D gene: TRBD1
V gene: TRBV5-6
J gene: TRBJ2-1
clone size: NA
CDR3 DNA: TGTGCCAGCAGCAAAATGGGATTCAGGGGGCTGGAGAGGAATGAGCAGTTCTTC
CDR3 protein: CASSKMGFRGLERNEQFF

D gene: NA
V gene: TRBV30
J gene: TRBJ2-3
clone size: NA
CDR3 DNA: TGTGCCTGGAGTGCATCCGGGTGGAAGGCAGATACGCAGTATTTT
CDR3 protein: CAWSASGWKADTQYF

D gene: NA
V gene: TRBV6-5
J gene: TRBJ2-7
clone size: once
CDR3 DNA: TGTGCCAGCAGTTCAGGGTTCGGGTCCTACGAGCAGTACTTC
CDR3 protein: CASSSGFGSYEQYF

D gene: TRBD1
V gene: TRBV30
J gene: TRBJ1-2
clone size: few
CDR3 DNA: TGTGCCTGGAGTACCGGGACAGGAAACTATGGCTACACCTTC
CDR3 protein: CAWSTGTGNYGYTF

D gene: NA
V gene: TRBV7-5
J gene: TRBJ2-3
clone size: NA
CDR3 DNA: TGTGTCAGAAGCTTATTAAGTGGGGTAGCGGGGGGAGATACGCAGTATTTT
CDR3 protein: CVRSLLSGVAGGDTQYF

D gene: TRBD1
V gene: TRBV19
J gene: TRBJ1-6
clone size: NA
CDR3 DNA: TGTGCCAGTAGTATACTTGGGACAGGGGGTTCACCCCTCCACTTT
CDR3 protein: CASSILGTGGSPLHF

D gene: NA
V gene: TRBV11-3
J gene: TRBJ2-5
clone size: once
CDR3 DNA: TGTGCCAGCAGCTACGGAGGGAGCCAAGAGACCCAGTACTTC
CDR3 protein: CASSYGGSQETQYF

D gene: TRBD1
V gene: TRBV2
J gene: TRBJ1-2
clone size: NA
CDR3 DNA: TGTGCCACTGAAGGGACAGGGGACTATGGCTACACCTTC
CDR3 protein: CATEGTGDYGYTF

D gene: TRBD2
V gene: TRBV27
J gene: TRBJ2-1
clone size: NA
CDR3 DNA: TGTGCCAGCAGTCCCAGGACTAGCCTTTACGGGGAGCAGTTCTTC
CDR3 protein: CASSPRTSLYGEQFF

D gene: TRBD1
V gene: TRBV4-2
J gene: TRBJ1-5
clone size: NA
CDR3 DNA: TGTGCCAGCAGCCAAGGTCCAGGGGGTCGAAGCAATCAGCCCCAGCATTTT
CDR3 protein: CASSQGPGGRSNQPQHF

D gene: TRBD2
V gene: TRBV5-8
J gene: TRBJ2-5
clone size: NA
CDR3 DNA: TGTGCCAGCAGCTTCCCCGTAGCGGGGATCGAGACCCAGTACTTC
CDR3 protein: CASSFPVAGIETQYF

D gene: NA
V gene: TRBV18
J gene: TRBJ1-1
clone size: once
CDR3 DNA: TGTGCCAGCTCACCATTACAGGAGGGTACTGAAGCTTTCTTT
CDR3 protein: CASSPLQEGTEAFF

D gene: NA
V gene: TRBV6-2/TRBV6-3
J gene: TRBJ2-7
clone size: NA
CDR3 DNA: TGTGCCAGCAGTTACTCGATTCGGGTTGGGGCCGACACCTACGAGCAGTACTTC
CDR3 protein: CASSYSIRVGADTYEQYF

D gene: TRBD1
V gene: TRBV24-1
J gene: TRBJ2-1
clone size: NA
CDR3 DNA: TGTGCCACCAGTGATCCGACAGGGGTCCACAATGAGCAGTTCTTC
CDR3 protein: CATSDPTGVHNEQFF

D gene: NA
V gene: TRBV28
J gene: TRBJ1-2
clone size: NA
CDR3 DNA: TGTGCCAGCAGCCCATATCCAGCGGGGGATGGCTACACCTTC
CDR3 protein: CASSPYPAGDGYTF

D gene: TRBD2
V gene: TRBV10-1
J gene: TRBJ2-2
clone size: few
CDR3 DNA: TGCGCCAGCAGTGACCGGGGCGGGGGAAGGAACACCGGGGAGCTGTTTTTT
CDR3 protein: CASSDRGGGRNTGELFF

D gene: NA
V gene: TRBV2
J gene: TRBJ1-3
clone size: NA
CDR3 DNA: TGTGCCAGCAGTAAACAGGGTATTGGAAACACCATATATTTT
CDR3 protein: CASSKQGIGNTIYF

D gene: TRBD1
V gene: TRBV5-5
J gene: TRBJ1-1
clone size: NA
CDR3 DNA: TGTGCCAGCAGCTCCGGACAGGGGGGAGGCAACACTGAAGCTTTCTTT
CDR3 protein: CASSSGQGGGNTEAFF

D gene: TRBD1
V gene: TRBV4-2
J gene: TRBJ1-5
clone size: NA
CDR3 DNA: TGTGCCAGCAGCCAAGAGACAGGGGAGGGAAATCAGCCCCAGCATTTT
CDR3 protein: CASSQETGEGNQPQHF

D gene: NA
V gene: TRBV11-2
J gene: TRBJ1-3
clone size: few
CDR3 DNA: TGTGCCAGCAGCTTAGTTGTCAGAAGCTCTGGAAACACCATATATTTT
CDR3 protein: CASSLVVRSSGNTIYF

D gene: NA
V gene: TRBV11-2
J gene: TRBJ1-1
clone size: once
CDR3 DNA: TGTGCCAGCAGCTTCTCAGGCAGGGGGAACACTGAAGCTTTCTTT
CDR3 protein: CASSFSGRGNTEAFF

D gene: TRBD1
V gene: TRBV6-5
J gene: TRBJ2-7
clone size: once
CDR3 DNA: TGTGCCAGCCGATTACAGGGGGCTGTCTACGAGCAGTACTTC
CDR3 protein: CASRLQGAVYEQYF

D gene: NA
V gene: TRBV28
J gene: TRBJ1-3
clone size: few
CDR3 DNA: TGTGCCAGCAGTTCCAATCCGGGATCCTCAAGGGGAAACACCATATATTTT
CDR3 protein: CASSSNPGSSRGNTIYF

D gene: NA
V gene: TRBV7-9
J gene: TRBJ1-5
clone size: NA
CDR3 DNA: TGTGCCAGCAGCTTATCCTACAATCAGCCCCAGCATTTT
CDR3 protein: CASSLSYNQPQHF

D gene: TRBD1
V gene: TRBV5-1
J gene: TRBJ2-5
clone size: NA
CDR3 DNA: TGCGCCAGCAGCCCGGCCCCAGGGGGCAGGAAGACCCAGTACTTC
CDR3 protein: CASSPAPGGRKTQYF

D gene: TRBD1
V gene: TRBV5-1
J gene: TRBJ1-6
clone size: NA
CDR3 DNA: TGCGCCAGCAGCTTAAACCGGGACAGGGTAACTTCACCCCTCCACTTT
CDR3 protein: CASSLNRDRVTSPLHF

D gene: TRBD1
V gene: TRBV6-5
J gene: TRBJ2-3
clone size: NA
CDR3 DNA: TGTGCCAGCAGCGGCGCCGGGACAGGGGCAGATACGCAGTATTTT
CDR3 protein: CASSGAGTGADTQYF